The 5 T cell receptor beta chains below were found in one sample sequenced in a study of spatial heterogeneity in lung cancer. One entry per CDR3 protein, called by TCRdb with MiXCR from the 5' RACE reads. The profile covers approximately 52,000 distinct CDR3 sequences, with around 7% appearing a single time and roughly 2.7% taken by the ten largest. Time point here: sample taken at primary tumor resection. Sequencing covered unsorted whole RNA taken from tumor, nontumor lung or frozen PBMC. The sample here was PBMCs, taken at surgery. These receptors came from a female donor with early-stage non-small cell lung cancer.

The table lists this clonotype with many counts. The chain joins TRBV11-2 to TRBJ2-5, with 7 bases lining up with TRBD1. Germline values: CDR1 SGHAT, CDR2 FQNNGV. This CDR3 has 14 residues. The junction had 6 bases not matched to a gene; V was cut back by 3 bases and J by 5 bases. CDR3 nucleotide sequence: TGTGCCAGCAGCTTCCGGGGCAGGGGGGAGACCCAGTACTTC. This gives the protein CASSFRGRGETQYF.

Many counts were recorded for this clonotype. The J gene is TRBJ1-2, the V gene TRBV25-1; 8 nucleotides line up with TRBD1. The CDR3 consists of 13 residues. The V gene's germline CDR1 is MGHDK and CDR2 SYGVNS. Unmatched junction bases numbered 4, after V lost 6 bases and J lost 4 bases. CDR3 sequence (DNA): TGTGCCAGCAGCAGGGGGCCAGGCTATGGCTACACCTTC. Residues: CASSRGPGYGYTF.

This clonotype was recorded at least ten times. The chain links TRBV29-1 to TRBJ1-1; D gene uncertain. The CDR3 is 14 amino acids. Germline CDR1 SQVTM, CDR2 ANQGSEA. Between the trimmed V and J ends, which lost 7 bases and 1 base, there was a span of 16 bases. The CDR3 bases are TGCAGCGCCGTGGCAACCGGGCCGAACACTGAAGCTTTCTTT. Its translation is CSAVATGPNTEAFF.

This clonotype occurred many times. The chain carries TRBV23-1 and TRBJ2-5, with D perhaps being TRBD1 or TRBD2 (5 bases each). TRBV23-1 is identified as an open reading frame with a role that is uncertain. V lost 7 bases and J 2 bases, leaving 17 bases between the germline ends. This CDR3 comprises 15 residues. CDR3 amino acids: CASNRPTGRQETQYF. The DNA for the CDR3 is TGCGCCAGCAACCGCCCGACGGGGCGACAAGAGACCCAGTACTTC.

This clonotype was observed at least ten times. The chain carries TRBV12-3 or TRBV12-4 and TRBJ2-1; D ambiguous. The CDR3 length is 12 residues. Trimming removed 6 bases at V and 5 bases at J, with 8 bases between. The CDR3 loop is CASSSDHNEQFF. CDR3 sequence (DNA): TGTGCCAGCAGCTCAGATCACAATGAGCAGTTCTTC.